The 30 T cell receptor beta chains given below trace back to one sample, sequenced in a study of T-cell memory formation after mild COVID-19. TCRdb used MiXCR to reprocess the 5' RACE reads, holding one entry per CDR3 protein. Counted here are about 160,000 distinct CDR3 sequences, 31% occurring once; the ten biggest clones make up 12%. Sequenced input: PBMCs or a T cell subset sorted from them (not recorded which). Receptor source: an adult woman who had mild COVID-19 (a few samples of this study predate the infection). Cell type and time point are not known.

This chain uses TRBV3-1 with TRBJ2-7, with TRBD1 as a possible D gene (7 bases). The germline V gene encodes CDR1 LGHDT and CDR2 YNNKEL (reference sequence). V gave up 3 bases and J gave up 4 bases, with 10 bases separating them. This CDR3 has 13 amino acids. The CDR3 sequence is CASSHQGGYEQYF. DNA of the CDR3: TGTGCCAGCAGCCATCAGGGGGGTTACGAGCAGTACTTC.

In this sample, this clonotype turned up a few times. The chain uses TRBV20-1 and TRBJ2-3; 7 bases line up with TRBD1. The V and J ends lost 6 bases and 2 bases, in that order; junction bases with no gene match: 11. Germline CDR1 DFQATT, CDR2 SNEGSKA (reference sequence). CDR3 length: 15 residues. The CDR3 region is CSASPGQSFTDTQYF. The CDR3 bases are TGCAGTGCCTCCCCGGGACAGTCCTTCACAGATACGCAGTATTTT.

This clonotype was counted between two and nine times. The chain has TRBV5-1 and TRBJ2-4; no clear D. Germline lookup yields CDR1 SGHRS and CDR2 YFSETQ. The length of the CDR3 is 13 residues. The V end was cut by 3 bases, the J end by 8 bases, with 12 bases between. The CDR3 nucleotides read TGCGCCAGCAGCTCCACTGTCAAGGACATTCAGTACTTC. As protein: CASSSTVKDIQYF.

This clonotype was observed a few times. The rearrangement links TRBV5-1 to TRBJ2-7; D possibly corresponds to TRBD1 (6 bases). The CDR3 has 16 residues. V was cut by 2 bases and J by 0 bases, with 15 bases left in between. CDR1 and CDR2 from the germline V gene are SGHRS and YFSETQ. CDR3 in DNA: TGCGCCAGCAGCTTCGGGTGGTGGACAGCCTCCTACGAGCAGTACTTC. It encodes CASSFGWWTASYEQYF.

This clonotype was seen once. The J gene is TRBJ1-5, the V gene TRBV3-1; the D gene is possibly TRBD1 (5 bases). The CDR3 runs 14 residues. Germline CDR1 LGHDT, CDR2 YNNKEL (reference sequence). V was pared by 4 bases and J by 0 bases, with 7 bases between. Here the CDR3 reads CASSRTHSNQPQHF. CDR3 in DNA: TGTGCCAGCAGCCGGACACATAGCAATCAGCCCCAGCATTTT.

This clonotype was seen only once. The chain combines TRBV6-2 or TRBV6-3 with TRBJ1-2; 9 nucleotides agree with TRBD1. Germline V gene sequence: CDR1 MNHEY, CDR2 SVGEGT. The V and J ends lost 5 bases and 3 bases, in that order; junction bases with no gene match: 13. The CDR3 loop spans 17 amino acids. The CDR3 sequence is CASSPFTGTGIDYGYTF. CDR3 DNA sequence: TGTGCCAGCAGTCCCTTTACCGGGACAGGGATCGACTATGGCTACACCTTC.

The chain joins TRBV19 to TRBJ2-5, with a tentative D call TRBD2 (6 bases). The CDR3 extends over 16 amino acids. V shed 7 bases and J shed 1 base, with 19 bases lying between them. CDR1 LNHDA and CDR2 SQIVND come from the germline V gene (reference sequence). In DNA, the CDR3 is TGTGCCAGTAACCCTACCGGGCGGGGAACCCAAGAGACCCAGTACTTC. Encoded protein: CASNPTGRGTQETQYF. Complete variable domain (other parts from reference TRBV19 and TRBJ2-5): DGGITQSPKYLFRKEGQNVTLSCEQNLNHDAMYWYRQDPGQGLRLIYYSQIVNDFQKGDIAEGYSVSREKKESFPLTVTSAQKNPTAFYLCASNPTGRGTQETQYFGPGTRLLVL.

J is TRBJ2-7 and V is TRBV24-1, with TRBD2 as a possible D gene (5 bases). The ends were cut back, 6 bases at V and 6 bases at J, with 14 bases in the middle. The length of the CDR3 is 13 residues. CDR1 and CDR2 from the germline V gene are KGHDR and SFDVKD. CDR3 loop: CATSLGSGFEQYF. Here the CDR3 DNA reads TGTGCCACCAGTCTGGGCAGCGGATTCGAGCAGTACTTC.

The V gene is TRBV7-6, the J gene TRBJ2-7, with D perhaps being TRBD1 or TRBD2 (7 bases each). This CDR3 has 13 residues. Trimming stripped 5 bases from V and 3 bases from J, with 11 bases between. Germline V lookup: CDR1 SGHVS, CDR2 FNYEAQ. The CDR3 DNA follows: TGTGCCAGCAGCCAGGGGGGGGACTACGAGCAGTACTTC. It specifies CASSQGGDYEQYF.

This clonotype occurred a few times. CDR3 loop: CATSPTDRAWETQYF. The CDR3 DNA is TGTGCCACCAGCCCGACCGACAGGGCTTGGGAGACCCAGTACTTC. V and J are TRBV15 and TRBJ2-5; 7 nucleotides match TRBD1. From germline, CDR1 is LNHNV and CDR2 YYDKDF (reference sequence). J gave up 5 bases and V 5 bases, and 11 bases lay outside the gene matches. There are 15 residues in the CDR3.

The V call is TRBV12-3 or TRBV12-4, the J call TRBJ2-7; the D is unclear. Trimming took 2 bases from V and 6 from J, leaving 11 bases between them. The CDR3 spans 13 residues. The CDR3 sequence is CASSLRTGGEQYF. CDR3 DNA sequence: TGTGCCAGCAGTTTACGGACGGGCGGCGAGCAGTACTTC.

This clonotype was observed a few times. For the CDR3, the DNA is TGTGCCAGCAGCCCCAGCCGCGGGCAGATCTACAATGAGCAGTTCTTC. It specifies CASSPSRGQIYNEQFF. The V gene is TRBV7-6, the J gene TRBJ2-1; TRBD2 might be the D (5 bases). The CDR3 is 16 residues long. The germline V and J ends were trimmed by 5 bases and 3 bases, with 17 bases remaining between them. CDR1 is SGHVS and CDR2 is FNYEAQ in the germline V gene.

This clonotype was observed a handful of times. The chain carries TRBV12-3 or TRBV12-4 and TRBJ1-2, with 12 positions matching TRBD1. The junction had 6 bases not matched to a gene; V was cut back by 2 bases and J by 8 bases. This CDR3 contains 15 residues. CDR3 DNA: TGTGCCAGCAGTTTATCGGGACAGGGGGCTCTCGGCTACACCTTC. The encoded protein is CASSLSGQGALGYTF.

This clonotype was detected only a few times. The rearrangement uses TRBV9 and TRBJ1-2; D perhaps matches TRBD1 (5 bases). Germline CDR1 SGDLS, CDR2 YYNGEE. The CDR3 runs to 13 residues. V lost 4 bases and J lost 4, with 11 bases in between. CDR3 region: CASSSTGSYGYTF. CDR3 in DNA: TGTGCCAGCAGCTCAACAGGTTCCTATGGCTACACCTTC. Complete variable domain (other parts from reference TRBV9 and TRBJ1-2): DSGVTQTPKHLITATGQRVTLRCSPRSGDLSVYWYQQSLDQGLQFLIQYYNGEERAKGNILERFSAQQFPDLHSELNLSSLELGDSALYFCASSSTGSYGYTFGSGTRLTVV.

J is TRBJ1-1 and V is TRBV7-8; D is unresolved. V was clipped by 2 bases and J by 0 bases, with 7 bases between them. The CDR3 length is 14 residues. CDR1 and CDR2 (germline): SGHVS, FQNEAQ. CDR3 DNA: TGTGCCAGCAGCTTAAGATCGATGAACACTGAAGCTTTCTTT. It yields the protein CASSLRSMNTEAFF.

The rearrangement joins TRBV30 to TRBJ1-1; the D is unclear. The V gene lost 5 bases and the J gene lost 1 base, with 14 bases spanning the gap. Germline V gene sequence: CDR1 GTSNPN, CDR2 SVGIG (reference sequence). The length of the CDR3 is 14 residues. The chain's CDR3 is CAWGLGLQNTEAFF. The CDR3 nucleotides read TGTGCCTGGGGCCTCGGGCTCCAGAACACTGAAGCTTTCTTT.

There are a few counts of this clonotype. The chain has TRBV7-9 and TRBJ2-7; possible D gene TRBD2, 6 bases. The germline V gene has CDR1 SEHNR and CDR2 FQNEAQ (reference sequence). The CDR3 totals 14 residues. V was trimmed by 3 bases and J by 3 bases, leaving 12 bases between them. The CDR3 reads CASSFTGTLYEQYF. CDR3 coding DNA: TGTGCCAGCAGCTTCACCGGGACTCTCTACGAGCAGTACTTC.

This clonotype was detected a few times. The V call is TRBV5-4, the J call TRBJ2-7; 10 nucleotides align to TRBD1. The V gene's germline CDR1 is SGHNT and CDR2 YYREEE (reference sequence). J lost 7 bases, V lost 2 bases, and 6 bases had no gene match. The CDR3 length is 14 residues. CDR3 sequence: CASSFGTGVGEQYF. The DNA for the CDR3 is TGTGCCAGCAGCTTCGGGACAGGGGTAGGTGAGCAGTACTTC.

The sample holds many counts of this clonotype. This sequence joins TRBV19 and TRBJ2-3, with D possibly matching TRBD2 (5 bases). The germline gives CDR1 LNHDA, CDR2 SQIVND (reference sequence). Trimming removed 6 bases at V and 4 bases at J, with 14 bases between. This CDR3 comprises 14 residues. As DNA, the CDR3 is TGTGCCAGTAGCAGCGGACCAGATGCAGATACGCAGTATTTT. Translated, it gives CASSSGPDADTQYF.

This rearrangement joins TRBV7-2 to TRBJ1-3; D is unresolved. V lost 4 bases and J lost 8, with 12 bases in between. The CDR3 consists of 13 residues. CDR1 and CDR2 (germline): SGHTA, FQGNSA. This CDR3 is CASSSFGQDTIYF. CDR3 in DNA: TGTGCCAGCAGCTCCTTCGGGCAAGACACCATATATTTT.

The CDR3 spells CASSLAGSLNTGELFF. The CDR3 DNA follows: TGTGCCAGCAGCTTAGCCGGGTCTTTGAACACCGGGGAGCTGTTTTTT. This chain joins TRBV7-2 and TRBJ2-2; D ambiguous. From germline, CDR1 is SGHTA and CDR2 FQGNSA. The CDR3 contains 16 residues. Trimming pared 0 bases from V and 1 base from J, leaving 9 bases between.

The J gene is TRBJ2-1, the V gene TRBV5-6; the match to TRBD1 covers 10 bases. The CDR3 is 16 residues long. J lost 6 bases, V lost 0 bases, and 6 bases had no gene match. Germline CDR1 and CDR2: SGHDT and YYEEEE. The CDR3 region has the DNA TGTGCCAGCAGCTTGGCCTCGACAGGGGGCCGCAATGAGCAGTTCTTC. It encodes CASSLASTGGRNEQFF.

The V gene is TRBV7-9, the J gene TRBJ1-6; no clear D gene. The CDR3 has 14 residues. CDR1 is SEHNR and CDR2 is FQNEAQ in the germline V gene (reference sequence). V lost 4 bases, J lost 5 bases, and 9 bases lay in between. The CDR3 DNA is TGTGCCAGCAGCTCCCGGTCCAATAATTCACCCCTCCACTTT. This codes for CASSSRSNNSPLHF.

The chain links TRBV24-1 to TRBJ2-3; D is perhaps TRBD1 or TRBD2 (5 bases each). Trimming cost V 3 bases and J 5 bases, with 11 bases left between them. This CDR3 is built from 14 residues. Germline loops: CDR1 KGHDR, CDR2 SFDVKD. The CDR3 bases are TGTGCCACCAGTGATACCAGGGAGATAGATACGCAGTATTTT. Protein: CATSDTREIDTQYF.

This clonotype was detected only a few times. Sequence at one end of the junction differs from germline and may be a read error. The genes are TRBV7-9 and TRBJ2-1, with 9 nucleotides matching TRBD2. CDR1 and CDR2 (germline): SEHNR, FQNEAQ (reference sequence). The CDR3 spans 17 residues. The CDR3 coding sequence is TGTGCCAGCAGCGGGCCGACTAGCGGAGTTACCTACGATGAGCAGTTCTTC. Translation gives CASSGPTSGVTYDEQFF.

CDR3 in amino acids: CASSQDYVQADTQYF. The CDR3 DNA reads as TGTGCCAGCAGCCAAGACTACGTTCAAGCAGATACGCAGTATTTT. The chain uses TRBV3-1 and TRBJ2-3; D not certain. This CDR3 comprises 15 residues. Trimming stripped 0 bases from V and 4 bases from J, with 11 bases between. Germline V CDR1 and CDR2: LGHDT, YNNKEL (reference sequence).

The V call is TRBV5-8, the J call TRBJ2-1; the match to TRBD2 covers 8 bases. Germline CDR1 reads SGHTS; CDR2 reads YDEGEE. Trimming at V came to 3 bases and at J to 5 bases, leaving 13 bases not matched to a gene. The CDR3 is made up of 17 amino acids. Written as DNA, the CDR3 is TGTGCCAGCAGCTCCTGGACCGGGAGCGGGAGAAACAATGAGCAGTTCTTC. Translating gives CASSSWTGSGRNNEQFF.

This clonotype has a handful of counts. This chain joins TRBV9 and TRBJ2-1; the D is unclear. V was clipped by 3 bases and J by 8 bases, with 12 bases between them. The CDR3 is 13 amino acids. Germline values: CDR1 SGDLS, CDR2 YYNGEE. The CDR3 DNA reads TGTGCCAGCAGCGATCTAAATGCGGATGAGCAGTTCTTC. Translated: CASSDLNADEQFF.

The rearrangement joins TRBV4-1 to TRBJ2-5; 12 bases align to TRBD2. The CDR3 contains 19 residues. J was trimmed by 1 base and V by 0 bases; bases with no gene match: 9. Germline loops: CDR1 MGHRA, CDR2 YSYEKL. The CDR3 region has the DNA TGCGCCAGCAGCCAAGATCGGAAGACTAGCGGGAGTTTCCAAGAGACCCAGTACTTC. This encodes CASSQDRKTSGSFQETQYF.

This chain joins TRBV24-1 and TRBJ1-5; a weak D match, TRBD1 (5 bases). Germline CDR1 is KGHDR and CDR2 is SFDVKD. The CDR3 consists of 14 residues. V gave up 6 bases and J gave up 5 bases, with 13 bases separating them. The CDR3 loop is CATSPGRDDQPQHF. The CDR3 nucleotides read TGTGCCACCAGTCCGGGGAGGGACGATCAGCCCCAGCATTTT.